One sample yielded the 15 T cell receptor beta chains listed below, sequenced in a study of graft-versus-host responses after intestinal transplantation. Data came from immunoSEQ multiplex PCR; TCRdb stores just in-frame clones and leaves some out. The sample holds approximately 75,000 clones; 85% to 90% are singletons and the top ten take 4% to 5%. Their target antigens are unknown. Sample: unstimulated CD8+ T cells sorted from spleen or lymph node cells, taken before transplant. The source of these receptors is a human donor who was the organ donor for an intestinal transplant.

This clone occurred a few times. The V call is TRBV28, the J call TRBJ1-3; no firm D call. This CDR3 contains 13 residues. The germline V and J ends were trimmed by 4 bases and 2 bases, with 6 bases remaining between them. CDR1 and CDR2 (germline): MDHEN, SYDVKM. The CDR3, as DNA: TGTGCCAGCAGTTCAGGTACTGGAAACACCATATATTTT. It specifies CASSSGTGNTIYF.

The chain joins TRBV2 to TRBJ2-1; D is perhaps TRBD2 (6 bases). This CDR3 comprises 15 residues. V dropped 0 bases and J dropped 7 bases, with 13 bases sitting between them. CDR1 is SNHLY and CDR2 is FYNNEI in the germline V gene. The CDR3 loop is CASSEATGRWNEQFF. Here the CDR3 DNA reads TGTGCCAGCAGTGAAGCCACGGGGAGGTGGAATGAGCAGTTCTTC.

The chain links TRBV11-2 to TRBJ1-5; D perhaps matches TRBD1 (5 bases). CDR1 is SGHAT and CDR2 is FQNNGV in the germline V gene. Deletions cut 1 base from V and 4 bases from J, with 8 bases between. The CDR3 has 14 amino acids. This chain's CDR3 is CASSLGRGNQPQHF. DNA for the CDR3: TGTGCCAGCAGCTTAGGAAGGGGTAATCAGCCCCAGCATTTT.

The chain recombines TRBV5-1 with TRBJ1-2; a possible D gene is TRBD1 (6 bases). The CDR3 has 12 residues. Germline V gene sequence: CDR1 SGHRS, CDR2 YFSETQ. Trimming cost V 5 bases and J 8 bases, with 13 bases left between them. As DNA, the CDR3 is TGCGCCAGCAGGGCAGGGGTAGAGGGCTACACCTTC. Residues: CASRAGVEGYTF.

The count of this clone is one. This chain joins TRBV4-3 and TRBJ2-2, with 13 positions matching TRBD2. The CDR3 is 19 residues long. Germline assignment: CDR1 LGHNA and CDR2 YSLEER. V shed 1 base, J shed 2 bases, and the junction held 7 bases outside the gene matches. In DNA form, the CDR3 reads TGCGCCAGCAGCCAAGGGGCGGGACTAGCGGGGAAAAACACCGGGGAGCTGTTTTTT. Protein: CASSQGAGLAGKNTGELFF.

This chain joins TRBV7-9 and TRBJ2-1; TRBD2 is a possible D gene (6 bases). The CDR3 sequence is 15 residues long. Trimming pared 3 bases from V and 0 bases from J, leaving 9 bases between. CDR1 and CDR2 from the germline V gene are SEHNR and FQNEAQ (reference sequence). The CDR3 sequence is CASSFLASSYNEQFF. In nucleotides, the CDR3 is TGTGCCAGCAGCTTCCTAGCGAGCTCCTACAATGAGCAGTTCTTC.

V is TRBV6-5 and J is TRBJ1-2; D ambiguous. V was trimmed by 4 bases and J by 3 bases, leaving 9 bases between them. The CDR3 runs to 13 residues. Germline V CDR1 and CDR2: MNHEY, SVGAGI. The CDR3, as DNA: TGTGCCAGCAGTTCTCGGACTGACTATGGCTACACCTTC. Translating gives CASSSRTDYGYTF.

This sequence joins TRBV13 and TRBJ2-5, with a tentative D call TRBD2 (6 bases). Between the trimmed V and J ends, which lost 7 bases and 2 bases, there was a span of 14 bases. Germline lookup yields CDR1 PRHDT and CDR2 FYEKMQ (reference sequence). This CDR3 is 14 amino acids long. CDR3 sequence reads: CASKQWGRQETQYF. The CDR3 DNA is TGTGCCAGCAAGCAATGGGGGAGGCAAGAGACCCAGTACTTC.

Only one count was recorded for this clone. CDR3 loop: CASSYSSEEAFF. The CDR3 nucleotides read TGTGCCAGCAGTTACTCCTCCGAGGAGGCTTTCTTT. V gene TRBV6-6 combines with J gene TRBJ1-1; D call uncertain. The germline V gene has CDR1 MNHNY and CDR2 SVGAGI (reference sequence). The length of the CDR3 is 12 residues. V was shortened by 0 bases and J by 11 bases, with 10 bases between the two germline ends.

This chain uses TRBV29-1 with TRBJ2-1, with 9 bases fitting TRBD2. The CDR3 extends over 15 amino acids. V dropped 2 bases and J dropped 0; count of bases not matched to a gene: 2. The V gene's germline CDR1 is SQVTM and CDR2 ANQGSEA. The CDR3 coding sequence is TGCAGCGTTGAACTAGCGGGGAACTCCTACAATGAGCAGTTCTTC. This gives the protein CSVELAGNSYNEQFF.

The rearrangement uses TRBV7-6 and TRBJ1-2, with D tentatively TRBD1 (6 bases). The CDR3 covers 14 residues. The V gene's germline CDR1 is SGHVS and CDR2 FNYEAQ. Trimming pared 5 bases from V and 0 bases from J, leaving 10 bases between. CDR3 in DNA: TGTGCCAGCAGCGACAGGCTGGCTAACTATGGCTACACCTTC. Translated: CASSDRLANYGYTF.

V and J are TRBV4-1 and TRBJ1-6; maybe TRBD1 (6 bases). This CDR3 region has 14 residues. Germline-derived CDR1 and CDR2 are MGHRA and YSYEKL. V gave up 2 bases and J gave up 6 bases, with 8 bases separating them. The CDR3 DNA sequence: TGCGCCAGCAGCCAACAGGGGAGTAATTCACCCCTCCACTTT. Translating gives CASSQQGSNSPLHF.

In its sample, this clone was seen a few times. This sequence joins TRBV5-4 and TRBJ2-7; the match to TRBD2 covers 7 bases. V lost 2 bases and J lost 6; bases outside the gene matches: 2. CDR3 size: 12 residues. Germline loops: CDR1 SGHNT, CDR2 YYREEE (reference sequence). CDR3 sequence (DNA): TGTGCCAGCAGCTTTTGGGGGGGCGAGCAGTACGTC. Translated, it gives CASSFWGGEQYV.

The gene calls are TRBV19 and TRBJ1-1, with 8 bases aligning to TRBD1. The CDR3 sequence is 11 residues long. CDR1 and CDR2 from the germline V gene are LNHDA and SQIVND (reference sequence). V was clipped by 7 bases and J by 7 bases; unmatched bases: 2. In nucleotides, the CDR3 is TGTGCCAGTACGGGGACAGGTGAAGCTTTCTTT. This codes for CASTGTGEAFF.

The gene calls are TRBV5-1 and TRBJ1-5; no clear D. The CDR3 loop spans 14 amino acids. The V end lost 1 base, the J end lost 3 bases, and 8 bases lay between the germline ends. Germline V gene sequence: CDR1 SGHRS, CDR2 YFSETQ. DNA for the CDR3: TGCGCCAGCAGCTTGTCAGGTATCAATCAGCCCCAGCATTTT. Amino acid sequence: CASSLSGINQPQHF.